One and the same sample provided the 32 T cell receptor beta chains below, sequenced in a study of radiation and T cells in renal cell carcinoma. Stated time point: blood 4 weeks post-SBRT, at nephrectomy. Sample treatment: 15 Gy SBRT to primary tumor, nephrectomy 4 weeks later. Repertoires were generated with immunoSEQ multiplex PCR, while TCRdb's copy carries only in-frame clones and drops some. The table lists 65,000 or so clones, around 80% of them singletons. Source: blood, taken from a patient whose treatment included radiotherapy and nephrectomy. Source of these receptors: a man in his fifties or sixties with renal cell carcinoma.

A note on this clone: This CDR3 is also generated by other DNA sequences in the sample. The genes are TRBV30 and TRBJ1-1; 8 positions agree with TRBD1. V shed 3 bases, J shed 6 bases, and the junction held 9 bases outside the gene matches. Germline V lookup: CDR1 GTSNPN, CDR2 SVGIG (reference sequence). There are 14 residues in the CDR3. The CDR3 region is CAWRRQGAGAEAFF. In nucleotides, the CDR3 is TGTGCCTGGAGGCGGCAGGGGGCTGGGGCTGAAGCTTTCTTT.

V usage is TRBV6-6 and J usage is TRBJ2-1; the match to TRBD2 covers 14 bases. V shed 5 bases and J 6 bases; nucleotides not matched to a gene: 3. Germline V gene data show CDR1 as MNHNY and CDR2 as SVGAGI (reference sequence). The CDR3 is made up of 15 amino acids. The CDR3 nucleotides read TGTGCCAGCAGTACCGGGACTAGCGGGGGCAATGAGCAGTTCTTC. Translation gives CASSTGTSGGNEQFF.

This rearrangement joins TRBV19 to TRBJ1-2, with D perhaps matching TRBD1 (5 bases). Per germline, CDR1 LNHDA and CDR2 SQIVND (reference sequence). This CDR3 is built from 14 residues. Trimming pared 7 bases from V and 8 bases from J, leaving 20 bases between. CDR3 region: CASIFQGRSEGYTF. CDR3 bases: TGTGCCAGTATTTTCCAGGGTAGATCGGAAGGCTACACCTTC.

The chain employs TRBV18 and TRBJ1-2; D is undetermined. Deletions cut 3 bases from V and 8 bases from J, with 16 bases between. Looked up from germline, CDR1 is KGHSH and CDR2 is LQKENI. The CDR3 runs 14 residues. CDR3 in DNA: TGTGCCAGCTCACCGAGTACGCCCCCTACGGGCTACACCTTC. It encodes CASSPSTPPTGYTF.

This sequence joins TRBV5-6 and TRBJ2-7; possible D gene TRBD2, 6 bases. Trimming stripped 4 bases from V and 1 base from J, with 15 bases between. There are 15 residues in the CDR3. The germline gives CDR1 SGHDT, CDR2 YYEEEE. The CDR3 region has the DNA TGTGCCAGCAGCCTATGGAGGGCTTCATCCTACGAGCAGTACGTC. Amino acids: CASSLWRASSYEQYV.

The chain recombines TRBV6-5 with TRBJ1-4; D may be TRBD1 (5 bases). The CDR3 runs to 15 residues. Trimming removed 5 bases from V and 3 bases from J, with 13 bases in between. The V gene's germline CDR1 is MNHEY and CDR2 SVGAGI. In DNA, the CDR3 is TGTGCCAGCAGTCGTCAGACAGACTCTAATGAAAAACTGTTTTTT. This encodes CASSRQTDSNEKLFF.

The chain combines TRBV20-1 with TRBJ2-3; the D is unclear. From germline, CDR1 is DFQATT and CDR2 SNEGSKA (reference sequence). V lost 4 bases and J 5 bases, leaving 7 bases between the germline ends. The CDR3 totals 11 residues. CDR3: CSANQRDTQYF. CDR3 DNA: TGCAGTGCTAACCAGAGAGATACGCAGTATTTT.

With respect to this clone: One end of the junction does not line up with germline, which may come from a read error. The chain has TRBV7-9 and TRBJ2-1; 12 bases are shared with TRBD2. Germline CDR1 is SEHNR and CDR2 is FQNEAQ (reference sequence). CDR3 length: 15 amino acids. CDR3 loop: CASSLAGGLGNEQFF. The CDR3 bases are TGTGCCAGCAGCCTAGCGGGGGGGCTCGGAAATGAGCAGTTCTTC.

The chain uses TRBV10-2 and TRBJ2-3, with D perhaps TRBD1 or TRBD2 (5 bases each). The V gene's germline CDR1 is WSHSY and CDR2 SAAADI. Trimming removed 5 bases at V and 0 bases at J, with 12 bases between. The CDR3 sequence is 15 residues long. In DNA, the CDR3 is TGCGCCAGCAGTACCCCAGGGACGAGCACAGATACGCAGTATTTT. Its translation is CASSTPGTSTDTQYF.

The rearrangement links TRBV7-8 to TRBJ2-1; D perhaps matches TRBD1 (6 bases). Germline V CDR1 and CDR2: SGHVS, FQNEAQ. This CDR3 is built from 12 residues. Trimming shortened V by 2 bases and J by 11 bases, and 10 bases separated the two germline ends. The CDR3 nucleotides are TGTGCCAGCAGCTTAAGTCAGGGGAAGCAGTTCTTC. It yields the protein CASSLSQGKQFF.

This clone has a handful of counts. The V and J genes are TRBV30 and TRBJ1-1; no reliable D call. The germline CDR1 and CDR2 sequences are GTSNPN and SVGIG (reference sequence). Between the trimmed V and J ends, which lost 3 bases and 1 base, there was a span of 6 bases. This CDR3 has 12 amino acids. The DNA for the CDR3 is TGTGCCTGGAGCGAGACGAACACTGAAGCTTTCTTT. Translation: CAWSETNTEAFF.

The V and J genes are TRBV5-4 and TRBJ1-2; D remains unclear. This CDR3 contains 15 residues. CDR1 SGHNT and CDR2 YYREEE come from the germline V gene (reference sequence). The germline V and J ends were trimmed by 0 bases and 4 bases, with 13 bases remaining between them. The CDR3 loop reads CASSLDIMAPYGYTF. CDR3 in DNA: TGTGCCAGCAGCTTGGATATTATGGCCCCCTATGGCTACACCTTC.

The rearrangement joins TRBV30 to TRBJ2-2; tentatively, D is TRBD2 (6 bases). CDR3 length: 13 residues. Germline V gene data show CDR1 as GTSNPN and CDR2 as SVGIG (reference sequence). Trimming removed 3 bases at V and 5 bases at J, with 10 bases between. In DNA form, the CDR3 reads TGTGCCTGGAGCGGGAGTCGAACCGGGGAGCTGTTTTTT. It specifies CAWSGSRTGELFF.

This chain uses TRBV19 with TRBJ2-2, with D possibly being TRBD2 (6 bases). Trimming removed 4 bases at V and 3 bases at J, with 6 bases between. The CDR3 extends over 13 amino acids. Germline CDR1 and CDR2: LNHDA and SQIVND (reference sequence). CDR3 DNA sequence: TGTGCCAGTAGTACGGGGGACACCGGGGAGCTGTTTTTT. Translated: CASSTGDTGELFF.

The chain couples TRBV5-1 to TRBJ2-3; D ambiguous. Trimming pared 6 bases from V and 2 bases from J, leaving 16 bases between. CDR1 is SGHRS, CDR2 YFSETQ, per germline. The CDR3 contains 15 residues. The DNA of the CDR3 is TGCGCCAGCAATTACGGCCTTACTACCACAGATACGCAGTATTTT. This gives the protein CASNYGLTTTDTQYF.

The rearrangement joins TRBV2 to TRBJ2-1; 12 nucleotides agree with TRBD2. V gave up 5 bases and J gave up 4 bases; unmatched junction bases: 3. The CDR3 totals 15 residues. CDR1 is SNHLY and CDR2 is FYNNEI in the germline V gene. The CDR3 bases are TGTGCCAGCAGTATGACTAGCGGGAGTTACAATGAGCAGTTCTTC. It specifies CASSMTSGSYNEQFF.

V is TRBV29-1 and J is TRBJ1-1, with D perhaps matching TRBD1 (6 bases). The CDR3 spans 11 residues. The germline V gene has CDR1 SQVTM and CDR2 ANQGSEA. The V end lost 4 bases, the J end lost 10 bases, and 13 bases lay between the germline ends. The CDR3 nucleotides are TGCAGCGTTGGGGCAGGGGAAGGAGCTTTCTTT. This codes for CSVGAGEGAFF. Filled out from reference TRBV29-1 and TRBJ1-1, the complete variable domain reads SAVISQKPSRDICQRGTSLTIQCQVDSQVTMMFWYRQQPGQSLTLIATANQGSEATYESGFVIDKFPISRPNLTFSTLTVSNMSPEDSSIYLCSVGAGEGAFFGQGTRLTVV.

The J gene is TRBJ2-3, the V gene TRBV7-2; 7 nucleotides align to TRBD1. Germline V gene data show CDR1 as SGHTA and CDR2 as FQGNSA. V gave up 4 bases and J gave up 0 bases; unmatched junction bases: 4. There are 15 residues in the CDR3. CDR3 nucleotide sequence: TGTGCCAGCAGCTCAGGGGGATCTAGCACAGATACGCAGTATTTT. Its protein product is CASSSGGSSTDTQYF.

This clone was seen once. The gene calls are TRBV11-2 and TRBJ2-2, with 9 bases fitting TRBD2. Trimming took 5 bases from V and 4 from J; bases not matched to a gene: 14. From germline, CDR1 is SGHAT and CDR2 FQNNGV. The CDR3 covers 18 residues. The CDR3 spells CASSATRSGTSTTGELFF. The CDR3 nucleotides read TGTGCCAGCAGCGCGACCCGTTCCGGGACTAGCACCACCGGGGAGCTGTTTTTT.

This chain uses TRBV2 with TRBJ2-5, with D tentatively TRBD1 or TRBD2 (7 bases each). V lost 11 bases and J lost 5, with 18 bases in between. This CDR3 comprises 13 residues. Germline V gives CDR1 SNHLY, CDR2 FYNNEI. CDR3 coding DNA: TGTGCCGCAGGGGGGGGTCGTCGGGAGACCCAGTACTTC. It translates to CAAGGGRRETQYF. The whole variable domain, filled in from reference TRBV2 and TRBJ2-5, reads EPEVTQTPSHQVTQMGQEVILRCVPISNHLYFYWYRQILGQKVEFLVSFYNNEISEKSEIFDDQFSVERPDGSNFTLKIRSTKLEDSAMYFCAAGGGRRETQYFGPGTRLLVL.

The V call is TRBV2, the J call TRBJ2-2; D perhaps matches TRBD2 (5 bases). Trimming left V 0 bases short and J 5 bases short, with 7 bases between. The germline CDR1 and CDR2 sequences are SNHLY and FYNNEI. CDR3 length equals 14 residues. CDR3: CASSEATRTGELFF. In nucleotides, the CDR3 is TGTGCCAGCAGTGAAGCCACTAGGACCGGGGAGCTGTTTTTT.

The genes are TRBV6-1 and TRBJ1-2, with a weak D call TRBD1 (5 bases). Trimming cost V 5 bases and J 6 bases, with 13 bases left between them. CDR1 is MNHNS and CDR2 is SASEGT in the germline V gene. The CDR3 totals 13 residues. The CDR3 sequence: CASSTGPLNGYTF. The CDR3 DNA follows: TGTGCCAGCAGTACGGGACCCTTGAATGGCTACACCTTC.

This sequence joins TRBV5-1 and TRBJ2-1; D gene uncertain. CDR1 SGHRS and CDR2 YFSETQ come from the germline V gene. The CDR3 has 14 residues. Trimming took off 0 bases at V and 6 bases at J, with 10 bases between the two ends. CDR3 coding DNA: TGCGCCAGCAGCTTGGTCCCAGCTTCCAATGAGCAGTTCTTC. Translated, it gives CASSLVPASNEQFF. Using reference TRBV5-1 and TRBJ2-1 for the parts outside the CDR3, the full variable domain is KAGVTQTPRYLIKTRGQQVTLSCSPISGHRSVSWYQQTPGQGLQFLFEYFSETQRNKGNFPGRFSGRQFSNSRSEMNVSTLELGDSALYLCASSLVPASNEQFFGPGTRLTVL.

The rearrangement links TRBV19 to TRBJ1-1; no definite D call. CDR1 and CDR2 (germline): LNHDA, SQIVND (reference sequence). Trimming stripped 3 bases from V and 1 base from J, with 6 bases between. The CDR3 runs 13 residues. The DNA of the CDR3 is TGTGCCAGTAGTATCCCCGGGAACACTGAAGCTTTCTTT. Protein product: CASSIPGNTEAFF. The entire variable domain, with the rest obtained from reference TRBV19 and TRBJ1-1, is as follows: DGGITQSPKYLFRKEGQNVTLSCEQNLNHDAMYWYRQDPGQGLRLIYYSQIVNDFQKGDIAEGYSVSREKKESFPLTVTSAQKNPTAFYLCASSIPGNTEAFFGQGTRLTVV.

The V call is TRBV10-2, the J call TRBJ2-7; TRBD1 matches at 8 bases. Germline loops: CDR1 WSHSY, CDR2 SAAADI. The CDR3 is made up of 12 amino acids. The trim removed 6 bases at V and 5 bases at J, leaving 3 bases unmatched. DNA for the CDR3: TGCGCCAGCAGATGGACAGGGAACGAGCAGTACTTC. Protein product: CASRWTGNEQYF.

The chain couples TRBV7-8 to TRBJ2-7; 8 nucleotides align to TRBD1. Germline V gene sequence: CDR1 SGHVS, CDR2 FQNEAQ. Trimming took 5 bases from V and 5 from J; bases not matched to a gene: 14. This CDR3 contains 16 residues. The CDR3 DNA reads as TGTGCCAGCAGCCCTAGAGCCTCGGACAGGGTCAACGAGCAGTACTTC. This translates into CASSPRASDRVNEQYF.

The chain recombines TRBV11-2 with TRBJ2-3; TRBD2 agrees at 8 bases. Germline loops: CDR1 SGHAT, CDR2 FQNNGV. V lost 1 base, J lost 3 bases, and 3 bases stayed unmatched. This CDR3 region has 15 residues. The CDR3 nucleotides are TGTGCCAGCAGCTTAGGGGGACTAGTTACAGATACGCAGTATTTT. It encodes CASSLGGLVTDTQYF.

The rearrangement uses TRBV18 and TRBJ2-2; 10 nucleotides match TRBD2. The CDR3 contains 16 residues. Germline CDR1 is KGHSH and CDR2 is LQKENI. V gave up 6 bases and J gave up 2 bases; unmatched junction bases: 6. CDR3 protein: CASSPSSGGNTGELFF. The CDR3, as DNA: TGTGCCAGCTCGCCTTCTAGCGGGGGCAACACCGGGGAGCTGTTTTTT.

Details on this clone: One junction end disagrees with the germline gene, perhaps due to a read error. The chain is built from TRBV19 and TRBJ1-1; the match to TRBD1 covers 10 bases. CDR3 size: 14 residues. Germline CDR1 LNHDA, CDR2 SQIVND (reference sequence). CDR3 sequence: CASTLDRGRTEALF. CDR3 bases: TGTGCCAGTACCCTCGACAGGGGGCGAACTGAAGCTCTCTTT. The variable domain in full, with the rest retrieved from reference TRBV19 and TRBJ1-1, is DGGITQSPKYLFRKEGQNVTLSCEQNLNHDAMYWYRQDPGQGLRLIYYSQIVNDFQKGDIAEGYSVSREKKESFPLTVTSAQKNPTAFYLCASTLDRGRTEALFGQGTRLTVV.

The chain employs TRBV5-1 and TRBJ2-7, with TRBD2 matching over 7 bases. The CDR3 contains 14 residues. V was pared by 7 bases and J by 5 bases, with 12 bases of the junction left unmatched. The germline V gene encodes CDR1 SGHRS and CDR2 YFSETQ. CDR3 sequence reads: CASATGGAGDEQYV. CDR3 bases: TGCGCCAGCGCTACAGGCGGGGCGGGAGACGAGCAGTACGTC.

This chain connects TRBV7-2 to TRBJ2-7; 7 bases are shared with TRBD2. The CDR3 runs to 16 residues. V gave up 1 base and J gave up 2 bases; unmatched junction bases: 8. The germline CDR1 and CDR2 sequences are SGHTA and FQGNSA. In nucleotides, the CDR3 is TGTGCCAGCAGCTTAGTAGGGCTAGCGGATGCCTACGAGCAGTACGTC. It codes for CASSLVGLADAYEQYV.

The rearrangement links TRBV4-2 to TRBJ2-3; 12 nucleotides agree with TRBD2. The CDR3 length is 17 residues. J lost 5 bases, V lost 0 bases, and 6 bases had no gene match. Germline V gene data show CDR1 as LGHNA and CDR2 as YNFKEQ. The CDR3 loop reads CASSQDPSGRAIDTQYF. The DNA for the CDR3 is TGTGCCAGCAGCCAAGATCCTAGCGGGAGGGCCATAGATACGCAGTATTTT.